This T cell receptor (beta chain) was profiled in a study of T cell responses to AZD1222 COVID-19 vaccine. The study's findings and limits: Sampling captured repertoires only after the peak T cell response. Among AZD1222 vaccinees, only six or seven were seropositive at baseline. Possibly, clonal diversity was underestimated; donors were largely white British and included more females. Elevations in Spike-specific TCR breadth and depth followed administration of two AZD1222 doses.

Some clones are missing from TCRdb's copy, which holds only in-frame ones; the method was immunoSEQ multiplex PCR. The table records around 160,000 clones, 70% to 90% of them present only once. CDR3 length: 15 amino acids. The germline V gene has CDR1 LNHDA and CDR2 SQIVND (reference sequence). J was trimmed by 0 bases and V by 6 bases; bases with no gene match: 1. Regarding this clone: The antigen is unknown.

This material consisted of peripheral blood, taken on day 0 of AZD1222 vaccination. This clonotype originated in an adult in good health. The chain uses TRBV19 and TRBJ1-6; TRBD1 aligns across 8 bases. CDR3 residues: CASRDRVSYNSPLHF. CDR3 sequence (DNA): TGTGCCAGTAGGGACAGGGTCTCCTATAATTCACCCCTCCACTTT.